The following is a T cell receptor beta chain sequence with its context. The antigen is not known. V dropped 10 bases and J dropped 0 bases, with 16 bases sitting between them. CDR1 is LNHDA, CDR2 SQIVND, per germline (reference sequence). The CDR3 covers 15 residues. Researchers ran the PCR with 60 Vbeta and 13 Jbeta primers. Authors' analysis steps: Roughly 73 million unique TCR beta chains, roughly 11 million of them shared, were counted by a later analysis. This table comes from immunoSEQ multiplex PCR, and its TCRdb copy is limited to in-frame clones, with some not included. The V and J calls and clone size were taken over from that table, and D and trimming were inferred from the DNA. The data show tens of thousands of clones, 65% to 70% seen once. This sample was included in a study of cytomegalovirus exposure and HLA in healthy donors. As for the study in general: The Caucasian-associated ancestry cluster held over 65% of 398 genotyped donors.

General study results and limits: Accurate HLA-A and HLA-B prediction from TCR beta sequences was reported for most subjects. A missense variant in DCLRE1C was later tied to TCR beta V- and J-gene trimming.

The chain employs TRBV19 and TRBJ2-1; D is possibly TRBD1 (5 bases). Sequenced input: PBMCs. This receptor was obtained from a male donor in good health and CMV-seropositive. The CDR3: CATDKGLSSYNEQFF. The CDR3 DNA reads as TGTGCCACGGACAAGGGGTTGAGCTCCTACAATGAGCAGTTCTTC. Full variable domain (missing parts from reference TRBV19 and TRBJ2-1): DGGITQSPKYLFRKEGQNVTLSCEQNLNHDAMYWYRQDPGQGLRLIYYSQIVNDFQKGDIAEGYSVSREKKESFPLTVTSAQKNPTAFYLCATDKGLSSYNEQFFGPGTRLTVL.